The clone carrying this T cell receptor (beta chain) was seen only a few times. How the authors handled the data: The assay estimated nucleated cells by amplifying reference gene primers. The repertoire was sequenced with immunoSEQ multiplex PCR; TCRdb's copy has only in-frame clones and lacks some. The DNA was the basis for D and trimming; V, J and clone size are from that table. There are tens of thousands of clones in the sample; about 90% occur only once, and 4.5% to 6% lies in the top ten. This entry belongs to a study of blood T cell repertoires in COVID-19. The overall study: Acute and convalescent COVID-19 specimens originated in the United States, Italy and Spain.

The CDR3 runs 18 residues. After removal of 6 bases from V and 0 bases from J, the junction contained 12 bases not matched to a gene. In germline, CDR1 is MNHEY, CDR2 SMNVEV (reference sequence). The chain employs TRBV27 and TRBJ1-5; TRBD1 matches 9 bases. The sequencing sample was made of peripheral blood. This TCR came from a man older than 75 in a cohort sampled during active COVID-19. The CDR3 protein is CASSPRGTGHNSNQPQHF. The CDR3 region has the DNA TGTGCCAGCAGCCCCCGAGGGACAGGGCATAATAGCAATCAGCCCCAGCATTTT.